The 29 T cell receptor beta chains below were found in one sample sequenced in a study of cytomegalovirus exposure and HLA in healthy donors. This PCR relied on a set of 60 Vbeta primers and 13 Jbeta primers. Sequencing used immunoSEQ multiplex PCR; TCRdb keeps in-frame clones, though not all of them. The table records 95,000 to 150,000 clones, roughly 73% of them present only once. What was sequenced was PBMCs. Receptors originate from a man aged 55 to 70 in good health and CMV-seropositive.

The chain uses TRBV23-1 and TRBJ1-2, with D unclear. TRBV23-1 is an ORF for which the function is uncertain. CDR3 length: 15 amino acids. V was cut by 1 base and J by 4 bases, with 13 bases left in between. The CDR3 bases are TGCGCCAGCAGTCAATACTCCAGGACTGGCTATGGCTACACCTTC. Protein sequence: CASSQYSRTGYGYTF.

The V call is TRBV19, the J call TRBJ2-2; possibly TRBD1 for D (6 bases). Germline CDR1 LNHDA, CDR2 SQIVND (reference sequence). V lost 5 bases, J lost 7 bases, and 11 bases lay in between. The CDR3 has 13 residues. In DNA, the CDR3 is TGTGCCAGTAGTCTACAGGGAAGCGGGGAGCTGTTTTTT. This translates into CASSLQGSGELFF.

The V and J genes are TRBV28 and TRBJ2-5; 7 bases fit TRBD1. J was trimmed by 4 bases and V by 8 bases; bases with no gene match: 4. This CDR3 comprises 12 residues. CDR1 is MDHEN and CDR2 is SYDVKM in the germline V gene. The DNA for the CDR3 is TGTGCCAGCCGACAGGGTGGAGAGACCCAGTACTTC. Amino acid sequence: CASRQGGETQYF.

The chain carries TRBV28 and TRBJ1-1; 7 bases align to TRBD1. The trim removed 6 bases at V and 9 bases at J, leaving 10 bases unmatched. The CDR3 totals 13 residues. Germline V gives CDR1 MDHEN, CDR2 SYDVKM. For the CDR3, the DNA is TGTGCCAGCAGGTCGGGACAGCCATACAAAGCTTTCTTT. Protein: CASRSGQPYKAFF.

The chain employs TRBV5-6 and TRBJ1-6, with 8 bases matching TRBD1. V was clipped by 0 bases and J by 9 bases; unmatched bases: 5. The CDR3 sequence is 15 residues long. From germline, CDR1 is SGHDT and CDR2 YYEEEE. CDR3 protein: CASSLGDRSFSPLHF. CDR3 in DNA: TGTGCCAGCAGCTTGGGGGACAGGTCCTTTTCACCCCTCCACTTT. The whole variable domain, filled in from reference TRBV5-6 and TRBJ1-6, reads DAGVTQSPTHLIKTRGQQVTLRCSPKSGHDTVSWYQQALGQGPQFIFQYYEEEERQRGNFPDRFSGHQFPNYSSELNVNALLLGDSALYLCASSLGDRSFSPLHFGNGTRLTVT.

The chain joins TRBV9 to TRBJ1-4, with 12 bases aligning to TRBD1. V gave up 0 bases and J gave up 8 bases; unmatched junction bases: 11. The CDR3 totals 18 residues. Germline V gene sequence: CDR1 SGDLS, CDR2 YYNGEE. The CDR3 sequence: CASSVEGTGGAGGEKLFF. In DNA, the CDR3 is TGTGCCAGCAGCGTAGAGGGGACAGGGGGCGCCGGGGGCGAAAAACTGTTTTTT.

The chain carries TRBV6-1 and TRBJ1-1; D ambiguous. The CDR3 extends over 13 amino acids. The germline gives CDR1 MNHNS, CDR2 SASEGT. Trimming pared 5 bases from V and 3 bases from J, leaving 10 bases between. CDR3 DNA: TGTGCCAGCAGTTTCTACAGAGACACTGAAGCTTTCTTT. Translated: CASSFYRDTEAFF.

There are a few counts of this clone. The V call is TRBV5-8, the J call TRBJ2-1; maybe TRBD1 (5 bases). The CDR3 has 14 residues. Germline CDR1 is SGHTS and CDR2 is YDEGEE. With 0 bases removed from V and 4 bases from J, the gap between germline ends came to 8 bases. The CDR3 loop is CASSLAAGYNEQFF. In DNA, the CDR3 is TGTGCCAGCAGCTTGGCGGCAGGGTACAATGAGCAGTTCTTC.

This clone was recorded only once. V is TRBV7-9 and J is TRBJ1-2, with a weak D call TRBD1 (5 bases). Trimming left V 1 base short and J 4 bases short, with 10 bases between. Germline V gene lookup returns CDR1 SEHNR and CDR2 FQNEAQ (reference sequence). The CDR3 is 14 amino acids. CDR3 residues: CASSLEGRLYGYTF. As DNA, the CDR3 is TGTGCCAGCAGCTTAGAGGGGCGGCTCTATGGCTACACCTTC. Supplemented by reference TRBV7-9 and TRBJ1-2, the full variable domain reads DTGVSQNPRHKITKRGQNVTFRCDPISEHNRLYWYRQTLGQGPEFLTYFQNEAQLEKSRLLSDRFSAERPKGSFSTLEIQRTEQGDSAMYLCASSLEGRLYGYTFGSGTRLTVV.

V usage is TRBV6-5 and J usage is TRBJ2-5; D ambiguous. The CDR3 loop spans 13 amino acids. Germline V gene lookup returns CDR1 MNHEY and CDR2 SVGAGI. Between the trimmed V and J ends, which lost 5 bases and 2 bases, there was a span of 9 bases. The CDR3 sequence: CASSPDLQETQYF. CDR3 nucleotides: TGTGCCAGCAGTCCCGACTTACAAGAGACCCAGTACTTC.

The CDR3 here is CAWRALRRGARTDTQYF. CDR3 coding DNA: TGTGCCTGGAGGGCTCTCCGCCGGGGGGCCCGCACAGATACGCAGTATTTT. V is TRBV30 and J is TRBJ2-3; maybe TRBD2 (7 bases). V was trimmed by 3 bases and J by 1 base, leaving 20 bases between them. This CDR3 is built from 17 residues. Germline assignment: CDR1 GTSNPN and CDR2 SVGIG (reference sequence).

The chain recombines TRBV30 with TRBJ2-2, with TRBD2 identical over 12 bases. Unmatched junction bases numbered 10, after V lost 4 bases and J lost 7 bases. The CDR3 length is 16 residues. Looked up from germline, CDR1 is GTSNPN and CDR2 is SVGIG (reference sequence). DNA for the CDR3: TGTGCCTGGAACCCGGGACTAGCGGGCCCGGGCGGGGAGCTGTTTTTT. Amino acids: CAWNPGLAGPGGELFF.

The chain has TRBV29-1 and TRBJ2-2; D is possibly TRBD1 (5 bases). The CDR3 is 12 residues long. The V gene lost 2 bases and the J gene lost 5 bases, with 6 bases spanning the gap. The germline CDR1 and CDR2 sequences are SQVTM and ANQGSEA. The CDR3 DNA is TGCAGCGTTGAAAGGGGAACCGGGGAGCTGTTTTTT. This translates into CSVERGTGELFF.

This clone was seen a few times. This chain connects TRBV9 to TRBJ1-2, with 9 bases aligning to TRBD1. The J segment lost 4 bases and the V segment lost 2 bases, leaving 6 bases of the junction unmatched. The germline gives CDR1 SGDLS, CDR2 YYNGEE. This CDR3 has 15 amino acids. CDR3: CASSVSQGAGYGYTF. DNA of the CDR3: TGTGCCAGCAGCGTTTCACAGGGGGCCGGCTATGGCTACACCTTC.

This clone was seen just once. Germline and junction disagree at one end, which may indicate a read error. The CDR3 is CATSGGASQETQYF. Written as DNA, the CDR3 is TGTGCCACCAGCGGGGGGGCCTCCCAAGAGACCCAGTACTTC. The genes are TRBV7-3 and TRBJ2-5, with 10 nucleotides matching TRBD2. Germline values: CDR1 SGHTA, CDR2 FQGTGA. The CDR3 is 14 amino acids.

The genes are TRBV5-6 and TRBJ2-4; 8 bases agree with TRBD1. The CDR3 runs to 14 residues. CDR1 is SGHDT, CDR2 YYEEEE, per germline. The V gene end was trimmed by 6 bases and the J gene end by 6 bases; junction bases not matched to a gene: 8. The CDR3 spells CASTETGDRNIQYF. The CDR3 nucleotides read TGTGCCAGCACCGAGACAGGGGACCGAAACATTCAGTACTTC.

This clone was picked up a small number of times. The gene calls are TRBV2 and TRBJ2-5, with 7 positions matching TRBD2. This CDR3 contains 12 residues. Germline trimming cut 11 bases from V and 4 bases from J; bases unmatched to any gene: 7. Germline CDR1 is SNHLY and CDR2 is FYNNEI. The CDR3 here is CAGGVFGETQYF. CDR3 in DNA: TGTGCCGGGGGGGTCTTCGGAGAGACCCAGTACTTC.

The J gene is TRBJ1-4, the V gene TRBV30; tentatively, D is TRBD1 (6 bases). Germline-derived CDR1 and CDR2 are GTSNPN and SVGIG (reference sequence). V lost 3 bases, J lost 4 bases, and 15 bases lay in between. The CDR3 contains 15 residues. The CDR3 coding sequence is TGTGCCTGGAGCCCAGGGGAGGGAAATAATGAAAAACTGTTTTTT. This codes for CAWSPGEGNNEKLFF.

The sample holds a few counts of this clone. The J gene is TRBJ2-1, the V gene TRBV10-3; TRBD2 is a possible D gene (6 bases). V was clipped by 7 bases and J by 5 bases, with 15 bases between them. Per germline, CDR1 ENHRY and CDR2 SYGVKD. The CDR3 totals 14 residues. The CDR3 DNA is TGTGCCATCAAGATTGGCGGGGAAAACAATGAGCAGTTCTTC. Residues: CAIKIGGENNEQFF.

V and J are TRBV5-1 and TRBJ2-5; D may be TRBD1 (6 bases). The V gene lost 0 bases and the J gene lost 3 bases, with 9 bases spanning the gap. The CDR3 is 14 amino acids. Germline CDR1 SGHRS, CDR2 YFSETQ. CDR3 DNA sequence: TGCGCCAGCAGCTTGGAAAGGACAGAAGAGACCCAGTACTTC. Its translation is CASSLERTEETQYF.

A word on this clone: Other DNA sequences from this sample encode an identical CDR3 as well. The chain has TRBV29-1 and TRBJ2-2; TRBD1 agrees at 7 bases. This CDR3 spans 13 amino acids. V shed 6 bases, J shed 6 bases, and the junction held 7 bases outside the gene matches. Germline V gene sequence: CDR1 SQVTM, CDR2 ANQGSEA. CDR3 nucleotide sequence: TGCAGCGTCAGAAGACAGGGAGCCGGGGAGCTGTTTTTT. It codes for CSVRRQGAGELFF.

Of note for this clone: This CDR3 is also generated by other DNA sequences in the sample. V is TRBV9 and J is TRBJ1-2; no clear D. CDR3 length: 13 amino acids. The V and J ends lost 0 bases and 6 bases respectively, with 9 bases between them. From germline, CDR1 is SGDLS and CDR2 YYNGEE. The CDR3, as DNA: TGTGCCAGCAGCGTAGTCTCCGGAGATGGCTACACCTTC. It encodes CASSVVSGDGYTF.

The chain uses TRBV7-9 and TRBJ2-4; 9 bases match TRBD2. The germline CDR1 and CDR2 sequences are SEHNR and FQNEAQ (reference sequence). The CDR3 is 17 residues long. V lost 7 bases and J lost 0; bases outside the gene matches: 10. The CDR3 nucleotides read TGTGCCAGCACCCTGATAGCGGGGGCGCTAGCCAAAAACATTCAGTACTTC. Its translation is CASTLIAGALAKNIQYF.

The CDR3 bases are TGTGCCAGCAGCTTAACGGTCGACGAGCAGTACTTC. Translation gives CASSLTVDEQYF. V and J are TRBV7-2 and TRBJ2-7, with D unclear. V was pared by 2 bases and J by 5 bases, with 7 bases between. The CDR3 consists of 12 residues. The germline CDR1 and CDR2 sequences are SGHTA and FQGNSA.

A single count supports this clone. The chain combines TRBV7-2 with TRBJ1-2; no firm D call. This CDR3 is 15 amino acids long. Germline-derived CDR1 and CDR2 are SGHTA and FQGNSA. Trimming removed 3 bases at V and 1 base at J, with 12 bases between. CDR3 bases: TGTGCCAGCAGCTTTAAACGAGGGATTAACTATGGCTACACCTTC. It specifies CASSFKRGINYGYTF.

The chain links TRBV30 to TRBJ2-7; 9 positions agree with TRBD2. The V gene's germline CDR1 is GTSNPN and CDR2 SVGIG (reference sequence). The CDR3 has 15 amino acids. V shed 3 bases, J shed 3 bases, and the junction held 9 bases outside the gene matches. CDR3 sequence (DNA): TGTGCCTGGAGAAGAAGCCTAGCGGGAAACTACGAGCAGTACTTC. Residues: CAWRRSLAGNYEQYF.

A few counts support this clone. The rearrangement links TRBV6-5 to TRBJ1-6, with D tentatively TRBD1 (5 bases). There are 16 residues in the CDR3. V dropped 0 bases and J dropped 8 bases, with 14 bases sitting between them. Germline V CDR1 and CDR2: MNHEY, SVGAGI. The CDR3 region has the DNA TGTGCCAGCAGTTACTCGGAGGGGTCGAAGTATTCACCCCTCCACTTT. Translation: CASSYSEGSKYSPLHF.

The chain recombines TRBV5-1 with TRBJ2-3; D is unresolved. Germline CDR1 and CDR2: SGHRS and YFSETQ. This CDR3 has 14 residues. V lost 2 bases and J lost 0, with 7 bases in between. The CDR3 sequence: CASSLDISTDTQYF. The CDR3 nucleotides read TGCGCCAGCAGCTTAGACATAAGCACAGATACGCAGTATTTT.

The chain employs TRBV5-5 and TRBJ2-4, with 7 positions matching TRBD1. The junction had 6 bases not matched to a gene; V was cut back by 5 bases and J by 7 bases. Germline V gene lookup returns CDR1 SGHKS and CDR2 YYEKEE (reference sequence). The CDR3 is 13 residues long. The CDR3 spells CASRMDRRNIQYF. In nucleotides, the CDR3 is TGTGCCAGCAGGATGGACAGGAGGAACATTCAGTACTTC.